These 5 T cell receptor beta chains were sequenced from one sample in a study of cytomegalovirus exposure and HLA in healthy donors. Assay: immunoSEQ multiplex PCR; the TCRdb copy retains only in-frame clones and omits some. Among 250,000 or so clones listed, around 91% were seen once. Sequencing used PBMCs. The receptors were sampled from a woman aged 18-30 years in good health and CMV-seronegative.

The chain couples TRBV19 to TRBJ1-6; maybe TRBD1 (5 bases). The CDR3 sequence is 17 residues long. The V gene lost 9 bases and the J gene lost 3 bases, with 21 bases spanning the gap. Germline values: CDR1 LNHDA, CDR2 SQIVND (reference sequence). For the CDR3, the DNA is TGTGCCAGCAGCAACCAACAGGTTGGGGACTATAATTCACCCCTCCACTTT. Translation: CASSNQQVGDYNSPLHF. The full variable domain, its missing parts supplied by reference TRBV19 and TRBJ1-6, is DGGITQSPKYLFRKEGQNVTLSCEQNLNHDAMYWYRQDPGQGLRLIYYSQIVNDFQKGDIAEGYSVSREKKESFPLTVTSAQKNPTAFYLCASSNQQVGDYNSPLHFGNGTRLTVT.

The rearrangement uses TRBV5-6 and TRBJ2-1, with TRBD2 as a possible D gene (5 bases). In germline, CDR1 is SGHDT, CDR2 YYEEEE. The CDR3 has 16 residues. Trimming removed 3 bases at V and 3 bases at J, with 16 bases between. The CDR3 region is CASSSPSRAIYNEQFF. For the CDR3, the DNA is TGTGCCAGCAGCTCCCCTTCGCGGGCAATCTACAATGAGCAGTTCTTC.

The CDR3 is CAISPEDYGYTF. The CDR3 nucleotides read TGTGCCATCAGCCCAGAAGACTATGGCTACACCTTC. The chain has TRBV10-3 and TRBJ1-2; D gene uncertain. V was pared by 6 bases and J by 3 bases, with 8 bases between. There are 12 residues in the CDR3. Germline V lookup: CDR1 ENHRY, CDR2 SYGVKD.

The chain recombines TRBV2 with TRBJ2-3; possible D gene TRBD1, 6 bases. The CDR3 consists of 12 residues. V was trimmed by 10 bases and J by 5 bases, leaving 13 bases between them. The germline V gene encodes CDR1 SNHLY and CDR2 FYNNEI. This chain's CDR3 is CATIWTEDTQYF. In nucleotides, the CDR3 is TGTGCCACCATTTGGACAGAAGATACGCAGTATTTT.

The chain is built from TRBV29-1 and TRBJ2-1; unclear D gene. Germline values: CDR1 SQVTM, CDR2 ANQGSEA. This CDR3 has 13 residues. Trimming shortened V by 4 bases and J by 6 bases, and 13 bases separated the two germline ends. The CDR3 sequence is CSVGSRSVNEQFF. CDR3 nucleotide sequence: TGCAGCGTTGGTTCTAGATCTGTCAATGAGCAGTTCTTC.